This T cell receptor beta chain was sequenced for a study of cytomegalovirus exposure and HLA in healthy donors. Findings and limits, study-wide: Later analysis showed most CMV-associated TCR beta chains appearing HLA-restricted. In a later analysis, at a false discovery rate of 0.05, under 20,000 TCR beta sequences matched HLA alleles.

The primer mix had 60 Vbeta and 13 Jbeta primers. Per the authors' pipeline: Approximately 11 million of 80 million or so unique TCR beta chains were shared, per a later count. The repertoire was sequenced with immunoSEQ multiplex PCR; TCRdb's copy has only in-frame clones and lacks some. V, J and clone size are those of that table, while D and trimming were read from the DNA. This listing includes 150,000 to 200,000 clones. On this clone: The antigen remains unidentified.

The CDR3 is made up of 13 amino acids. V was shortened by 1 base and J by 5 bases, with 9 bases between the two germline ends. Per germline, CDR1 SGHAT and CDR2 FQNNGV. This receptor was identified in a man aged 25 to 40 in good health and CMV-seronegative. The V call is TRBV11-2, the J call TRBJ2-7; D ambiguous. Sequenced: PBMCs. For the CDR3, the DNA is TGTGCCAGCAGCTTAGTCGCAGGAAACGAGCAGTACTTC. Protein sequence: CASSLVAGNEQYF.